Following are 10 T cell receptor beta chains from one sample sequenced in a study of CXCR3-negative and CXCR3-positive naive CD8 T cells. No antigen is known for these receptors. UMI-labeled TRB cDNA libraries were prepared by 5' RACE. TCRdb re-called the 5' RACE reads and catalogs CDR3 proteins one per entry, DNA excluded. Found here are around 65,000 distinct CDR3 sequences; the top ten clones hold 0.71%. General study results and limits: TRB CDR3s were more hydrophobic in CXCR3-positive than in CXCR3-negative naive cells.

The material sequenced was naive CXCR3+ CD8+ T cells from blood. Described subset: CD45RO-CCR7+CD27+CD95- naive CD8+ T cells expressing CXCR3 (TNR3+). The source is a human donor in good health. Some clones in this sample may be carry-over from other donors' samples.

CDR3 loop: CASSPGPTLEQYF. V usage is TRBV7-9 and J usage is TRBJ2-7; TCRdb names TRBD2, which stays unverified in the absence of DNA. The CDR3 length is 13 residues. Germline lookup yields CDR1 SEHNR and CDR2 FQNEAQ (reference sequence).

The chain couples TRBV15 to TRBJ1-4; checking the TCRdb D call of TRBD1 is not possible without DNA. The CDR3 extends over 18 amino acids. Germline CDR1 LNHNV, CDR2 YYDKDF (reference sequence). The CDR3: CATSSSSGDNNLGEKLFF.

The chain couples TRBV12-3 or TRBV12-4 to TRBJ1-2. CDR3 size: 12 residues. The chain's CDR3 is CASSSETYGYTF.

The chain recombines TRBV7-9 with TRBJ2-4. The V gene's germline CDR1 is SEHNR and CDR2 FQNEAQ (reference sequence). The CDR3 contains 15 residues. This chain's CDR3 is CAQARLSVDKNIQYF.

The V gene is TRBV12-3 or TRBV12-4, the J gene TRBJ2-7. CDR3 length: 11 amino acids. CDR3 sequence: CASSFGYEQYF.

The CDR3 sequence: CSVEDLPVRAGTDTQYF. The chain recombines TRBV29-1 with TRBJ2-3; the TCRdb D gene call, TRBD2, has no DNA to confirm it. The CDR3 sequence is 17 residues long. Germline lookup yields CDR1 SQVTM and CDR2 ANQGSEA.

This chain connects TRBV29-1 to TRBJ2-7. The CDR3 covers 12 residues. The germline V gene has CDR1 SQVTM and CDR2 ANQGSEA. The CDR3 reads CSVGDSSYEQYF.

The V gene is TRBV6-2 or TRBV6-3, the J gene TRBJ2-3; TCRdb selects TRBD2, and the lack of DNA leaves this call unchecked. Germline lookup yields CDR1 MNHEY and CDR2 SVGEGT. The length of the CDR3 is 13 residues. This CDR3 reads CASSPSGEDTQYF.

V is TRBV21-1 and J is TRBJ2-7; TCRdb names TRBD1, which stays unverified in the absence of DNA. TRBV21-1 is labeled a pseudogene. This CDR3 contains 15 residues. Here the CDR3 reads CASSKDTGGAYEQYF.

V gene TRBV6-4 combines with J gene TRBJ2-7; the D call of TRBD2 rests on TCRdb alone, since no DNA is present to check it. From germline, CDR1 is MRHNA and CDR2 SNTAGT. This CDR3 comprises 17 residues. CDR3 sequence: CASSPDASGPGADEQYF.